This entry describes one TCR beta chain. The antigen is not known. This specimen belongs to a study of T cell repertoires in cytomegalovirus infection. Study-wide background: Matching HLA type, along with CMV infection, was indicated by public TCR beta signatures. Whole-study results and caveats: Public TCR beta family frequency separated CMV-and-HLA carriers, including in an independent cohort. Ex vivo responses were dominated by HLA-C-restricted CMV-specific TCR beta clonotypes.

Using its own MiXCR run on the reads, TCRdb lists one record per CDR3 protein. This sample has under 200,000 distinct CDR3 sequences; less than 9.5% occur once, and the top ten carry about 4.6%. This clonotype was sampled from a human donor in good health (CMV status not recorded). Some clones in this sample may be carry-over from other donors' samples. The source material was PBMCs.

The DNA of the CDR3 is TGTGCCACCAGCAGGACTAGCGGGAACACAGATACGCAGTATTTT. It is translated as CATSRTSGNTDTQYF. This chain joins TRBV15 and TRBJ2-3; 11 positions match TRBD2. V lost 3 bases to trimming and J lost 2 bases; unmatched junction nucleotides: 1. There are 15 residues in the CDR3. Germline CDR1 reads LNHNV; CDR2 reads YYDKDF (reference sequence). Full variable domain (missing parts from reference TRBV15 and TRBJ2-3): DAMVIQNPRYQVTQFGKPVTLSCSQTLNHNVMYWYQQKSSQAPKLLFHYYDKDFNNEADTPDNFQSRRPNTSFCFLDIRSPGLGDTAMYLCATSRTSGNTDTQYFGPGTRLTVL.